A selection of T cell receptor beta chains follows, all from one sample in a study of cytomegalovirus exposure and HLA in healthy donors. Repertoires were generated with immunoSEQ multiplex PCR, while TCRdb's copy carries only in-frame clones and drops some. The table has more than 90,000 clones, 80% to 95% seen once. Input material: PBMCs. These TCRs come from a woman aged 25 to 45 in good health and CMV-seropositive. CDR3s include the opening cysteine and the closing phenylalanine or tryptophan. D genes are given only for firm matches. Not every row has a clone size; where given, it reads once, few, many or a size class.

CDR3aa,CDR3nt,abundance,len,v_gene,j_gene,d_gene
CASSIDRGAYEQYF,TGTGCCAGTAGTATAGATCGGGGAGCCTACGAGCAGTACTTC,.,14,TRBV19,TRBJ2-7,.
CASSTTLNTGELFF,TGTGCCAGCAGCACCACCCTAAACACCGGGGAGCTGTTTTTT,.,14,TRBV7-3,TRBJ2-2,.
CASSIVKWTGSYEQYF,TGTGCCAGTAGTATAGTCAAATGGACAGGGTCCTACGAGCAGTACTTC,.,16,TRBV19,TRBJ2-7,TRBD1
CASSPGTSGGETQYF,TGTGCCAGCAGCCCCGGGACTAGCGGCGGAGAGACCCAGTACTTC,.,15,TRBV9,TRBJ2-5,TRBD2
CASSLGLMNTEAFF,TGTGCCAGCAGCTTGGGGCTGATGAACACTGAAGCTTTCTTT,.,14,TRBV5-6,TRBJ1-1,.
CASSSTLAGEGETQYF,TGTGCCAGCAGCTCAACACTAGCGGGAGAGGGTGAGACCCAGTACTTC,.,16,TRBV7-9,TRBJ2-5,TRBD2
CASSMARPGGDTQYF,TGTGCCAGTAGTATGGCCCGCCCGGGAGGCGATACGCAGTATTTT,.,15,TRBV19,TRBJ2-3,TRBD2
CASSVGLVVVTDTQYF,TGTGCCAGCAGCGTGGGCCTCGTGGTGGTCACAGATACGCAGTATTTT,.,16,TRBV9,TRBJ2-3,.
CASSIVGTGGEQFF,TGTGCCAGTAGTATAGTGGGGACAGGGGGCGAGCAGTTCTTC,.,14,TRBV19,TRBJ2-1,TRBD1
CASSSKWLAGGTGELFF,TGTGCCAGCAGCTCTAAGTGGCTAGCGGGAGGCACCGGGGAGCTGTTTTTT,.,17,TRBV7-6,TRBJ2-2,TRBD2
CASSWGQGAKETQYF,TGTGCCAGCAGTTGGGGACAGGGGGCGAAGGAGACCCAGTACTTC,.,15,TRBV28,TRBJ2-5,TRBD1
CASELKGGLGAKETQYF,TGTGCCTCTGAATTAAAAGGGGGTCTGGGAGCAAAAGAGACCCAGTACTTC,.,17,TRBV11-1,TRBJ2-5,.
CASSLQGVESYEQYF,TGTGCCAGCAGTCTACAGGGGGTTGAATCCTACGAGCAGTACTTC,.,15,TRBV27,TRBJ2-7,TRBD1
CASSLVGRERGDTQYF,TGTGCCAGCAGCTTAGTTGGGCGGGAGAGGGGAGATACGCAGTATTTT,.,16,TRBV7-6,TRBJ2-3,TRBD2
CASSEVRTGGLRPPQQTF,TGTGCCAGCAGTGAAGTTCGGACAGGGGGCCTCCGGCCTCCCCAGCAGACCTTC,.,18,TRBV6-1,TRBJ1-2,TRBD1
CASSNLAGAEQFF,TGTGCCAGCAGCAACTTAGCGGGTGCGGAGCAGTTCTTC,.,13,TRBV21-1,TRBJ2-1,.
CASSLGSDIQYF,TGTGCCAGCAGCTTGGGTTCAGACATTCAGTACTTC,.,12,TRBV5-4,TRBJ2-4,.
CASSLASGSSRELFF,TGCGCCAGCAGCTTGGCAAGCGGGAGTTCCCGGGAGCTGTTTTTT,once,15,TRBV5-1,TRBJ2-2,TRBD2
CASSFRTSGHNEQFF,TGTGCCAGCAGCTTTCGGACTAGCGGACACAATGAGCAGTTCTTC,.,15,TRBV7-2,TRBJ2-1,TRBD2
CASSSGFSSYNEQFF,TGTGCCAGCAGCTCAGGTTTTAGCTCCTACAATGAGCAGTTCTTC,.,15,TRBV11-2,TRBJ2-1,.
CASSGRGEQFF,TGTGCCAGCAGCGGCAGGGGTGAGCAGTTCTTC,.,11,TRBV11-2,TRBJ2-1,.
CATTRFGTDTQYF,TGTGCCACAACTAGATTTGGCACAGATACGCAGTATTTT,once,13,TRBV6-5,TRBJ2-3,.
CASSKPISAGGPASTDTQYF,TGTGCCAGCAGCAAACCTATAAGCGCGGGAGGGCCCGCTAGCACAGATACGCAGTATTTT,.,20,TRBV9,TRBJ2-3,TRBD2
CASTSWGGRTEAFF,TGTGCCAGTACCTCCTGGGGGGGCCGGACTGAAGCTTTCTTT,.,14,TRBV19,TRBJ1-1,.
CASSQDVFGGRFF,TGCGCCAGCAGCCAAGATGTCTTTGGCGGGAGGTTCTTC,once,13,TRBV4-3,TRBJ2-1,TRBD2